These T cell receptor beta chains were read from a single sample in a study of Graves' ophthalmopathy and Graves' hyperthyroidism. In TCRdb, the multiplex PCR reads were re-called with MiXCR into one record per CDR3 protein. Here the sample spans roughly 1.1 million distinct CDR3 sequences, about two fifths being singletons. The sample consisted of peripheral blood or thyroid tissue (not recorded which). The source of these receptors is an adult man with Graves' hyperthyroidism. CDR3s include the opening cysteine and the closing phenylalanine or tryptophan. A D gene is named only where the DNA matches it firmly.

v_gene: TRBV10-2
d_gene: .
CDR3aa: CASSEPDMYGYTF

v_gene: TRBV11-2
d_gene: TRBD2
CDR3aa: CASSLGGGAIGSYEQYF

v_gene: TRBV15
d_gene: .
CDR3aa: CATTGEGFHSHEQYF

v_gene: TRBV29-1
d_gene: .
CDR3aa: CSVPRGTSSGNTIYF

v_gene: TRBV7-9
d_gene: TRBD1
CDR3aa: CASSKDRGRTGELFF

v_gene: TRBV6-4
d_gene: .
CDR3aa: CASSLSPASNEKLFF

v_gene: TRBV5-1
d_gene: .
CDR3aa: CASSLTTGNEQYF

v_gene: TRBV24-1
d_gene: TRBD2
CDR3aa: CAQRGGETQYF

v_gene: TRBV15
d_gene: TRBD1
CDR3aa: CATSTRTGALNTGELFF

v_gene: TRBV10-3
d_gene: .
CDR3aa: CASRVAGILETQYF

v_gene: TRBV10-3
d_gene: TRBD1
CDR3aa: CAISAGQGEYEQYF

v_gene: TRBV28
d_gene: .
CDR3aa: CASSSPSQAITHGVLTF

v_gene: TRBV5-1
d_gene: .
CDR3aa: CASSVGEAYNEQFF

v_gene: TRBV12-3/TRBV12-4
d_gene: TRBD1
CDR3aa: CASSLARSGGKLFF

v_gene: TRBV19
d_gene: .
CDR3aa: CASSMQRFRNTEAFF

v_gene: TRBV5-6
d_gene: .
CDR3aa: CASSWGSPYEQYF

v_gene: TRBV19
d_gene: .
CDR3aa: CASSISGTHNEKLFF

v_gene: TRBV5-6
d_gene: .
CDR3aa: CASSGGSGTYEQYF

v_gene: TRBV7-8
d_gene: TRBD2
CDR3aa: CASSQGILAGAYEQYF

v_gene: TRBV11-2
d_gene: TRBD1
CDR3aa: CASGLGAGGDEQHF

v_gene: TRBV27
d_gene: .
CDR3aa: CASSFIGHGTNGYTF

v_gene: TRBV12-3/TRBV12-4
d_gene: .
CDR3aa: CASSTPVGKAFF

v_gene: TRBV2
d_gene: TRBD1
CDR3aa: CASRGGTGEVYHF

v_gene: TRBV7-2
d_gene: .
CDR3aa: CACTRSGANVLTF

v_gene: TRBV7-6
d_gene: .
CDR3aa: CASSPRDYNSPLHF

v_gene: TRBV7-9
d_gene: TRBD1
CDR3aa: CASTKGDSYEQYF

v_gene: TRBV24-1
d_gene: .
CDR3aa: CATSVGNQPQHF

v_gene: TRBV6-5
d_gene: TRBD1
CDR3aa: CASSFVSWTGWNTEAFF

v_gene: TRBV6-5
d_gene: TRBD2
CDR3aa: CASTGLAGFSTGELFF

v_gene: TRBV9
d_gene: .
CDR3aa: CASSVGTNLDGYTF

v_gene: TRBV20-1
d_gene: .
CDR3aa: CSAWRGSNTEAFF

v_gene: TRBV20-1
d_gene: .
CDR3aa: CSAIDIGAVETQYF

v_gene: TRBV7-9
d_gene: .
CDR3aa: CASSLAEGGGEKLFF

v_gene: TRBV7-2
d_gene: .
CDR3aa: CASSSPILLKSGSYEQYF

v_gene: TRBV15
d_gene: .
CDR3aa: CATSRVRQGGRSGLYEQYF

v_gene: TRBV10-3
d_gene: .
CDR3aa: CATGTVNTEAFF

v_gene: TRBV27
d_gene: .
CDR3aa: CASSSGAAYEQYF